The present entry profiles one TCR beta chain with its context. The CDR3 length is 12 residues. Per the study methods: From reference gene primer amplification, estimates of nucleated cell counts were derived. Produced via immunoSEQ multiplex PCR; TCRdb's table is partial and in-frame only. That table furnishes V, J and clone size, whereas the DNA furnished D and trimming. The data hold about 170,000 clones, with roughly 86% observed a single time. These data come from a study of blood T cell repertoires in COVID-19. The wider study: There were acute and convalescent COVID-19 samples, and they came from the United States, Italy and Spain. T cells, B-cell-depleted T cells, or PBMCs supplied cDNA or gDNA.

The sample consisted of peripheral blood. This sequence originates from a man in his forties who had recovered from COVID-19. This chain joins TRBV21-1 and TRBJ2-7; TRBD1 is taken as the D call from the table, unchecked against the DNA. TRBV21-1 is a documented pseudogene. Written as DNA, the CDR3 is TGTGCCGAGGGGGCGAGGAACTACGAGCAGTACTTC. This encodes CAEGARNYEQYF.